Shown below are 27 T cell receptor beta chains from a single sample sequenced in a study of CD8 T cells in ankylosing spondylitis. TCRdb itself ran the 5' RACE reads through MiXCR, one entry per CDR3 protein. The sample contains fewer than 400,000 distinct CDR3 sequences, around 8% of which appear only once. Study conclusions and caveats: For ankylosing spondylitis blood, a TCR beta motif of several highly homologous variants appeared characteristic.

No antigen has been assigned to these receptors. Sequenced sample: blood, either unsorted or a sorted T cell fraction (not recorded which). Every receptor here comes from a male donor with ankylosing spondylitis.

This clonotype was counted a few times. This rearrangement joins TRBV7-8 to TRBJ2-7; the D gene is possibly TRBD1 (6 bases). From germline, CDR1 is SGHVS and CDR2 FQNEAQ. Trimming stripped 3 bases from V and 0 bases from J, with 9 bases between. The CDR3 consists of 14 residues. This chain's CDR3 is CASSFQGSSYEQYF. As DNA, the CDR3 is TGTGCCAGCAGCTTCCAGGGGAGCTCCTACGAGCAGTACTTC.

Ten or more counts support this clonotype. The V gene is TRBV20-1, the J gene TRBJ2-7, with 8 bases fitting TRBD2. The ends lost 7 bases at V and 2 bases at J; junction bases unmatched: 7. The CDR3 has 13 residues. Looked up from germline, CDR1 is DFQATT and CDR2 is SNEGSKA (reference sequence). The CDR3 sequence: CSELVLAAYEQYF. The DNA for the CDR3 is TGCAGTGAGCTGGTACTAGCGGCCTACGAGCAGTACTTC.

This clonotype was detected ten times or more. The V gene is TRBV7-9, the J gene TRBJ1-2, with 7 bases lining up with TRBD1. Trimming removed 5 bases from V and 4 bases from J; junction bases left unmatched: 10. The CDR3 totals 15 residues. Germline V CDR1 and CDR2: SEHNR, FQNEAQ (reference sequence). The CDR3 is CASSPRGGSVYGYTF. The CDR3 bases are TGTGCCAGCAGCCCCAGGGGGGGCTCGGTCTATGGCTACACCTTC.

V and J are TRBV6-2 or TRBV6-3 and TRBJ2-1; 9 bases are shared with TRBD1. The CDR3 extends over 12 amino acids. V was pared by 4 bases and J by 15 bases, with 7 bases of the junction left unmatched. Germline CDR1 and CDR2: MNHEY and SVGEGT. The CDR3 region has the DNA TGTGCCAGCAGTTCCTCCGGGACAGGGTGGTTCTTC. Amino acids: CASSSSGTGWFF.

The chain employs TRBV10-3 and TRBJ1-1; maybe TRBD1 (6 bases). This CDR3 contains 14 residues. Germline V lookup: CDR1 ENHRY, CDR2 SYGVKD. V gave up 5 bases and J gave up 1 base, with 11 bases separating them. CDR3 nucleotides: TGTGCCATCAGTCCCCTGACAGGGAACACTGAAGCTTTCTTT. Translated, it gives CAISPLTGNTEAFF.

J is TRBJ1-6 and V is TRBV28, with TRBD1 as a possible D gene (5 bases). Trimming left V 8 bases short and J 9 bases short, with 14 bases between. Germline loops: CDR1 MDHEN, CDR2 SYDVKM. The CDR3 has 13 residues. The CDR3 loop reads CASLRGEGSPLHF. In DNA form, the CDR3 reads TGTGCCAGCCTAAGAGGGGAGGGTTCACCCCTCCACTTT.

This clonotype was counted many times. The CDR3 coding sequence is TGTGCCAGCAGCTTAGCGGGAGAGGTGACCCAGTACTTC. The encoded protein is CASSLAGEVTQYF. V usage is TRBV7-2 and J usage is TRBJ2-5; D is perhaps TRBD2 (5 bases). The CDR3 has 13 residues. The V gene lost 0 bases and the J gene lost 7 bases, with 9 bases spanning the gap. The germline CDR1 and CDR2 sequences are SGHTA and FQGNSA.

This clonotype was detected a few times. The CDR3 here is CKIANTEAFF. The CDR3 DNA sequence: TGCAAGATCGCTAACACTGAAGCTTTCTTT. This sequence joins TRBV20-1 and TRBJ1-1; D remains ambiguous. CDR3 length equals 10 residues. CDR1 and CDR2 from the germline V gene are DFQATT and SNEGSKA (reference sequence).

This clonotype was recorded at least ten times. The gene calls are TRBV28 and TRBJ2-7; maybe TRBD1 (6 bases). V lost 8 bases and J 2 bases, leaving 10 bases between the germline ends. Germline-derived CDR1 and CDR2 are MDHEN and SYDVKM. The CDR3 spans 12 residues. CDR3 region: CASGGHPYEQYF. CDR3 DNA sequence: TGTGCCAGCGGGGGACATCCCTACGAGCAGTACTTC. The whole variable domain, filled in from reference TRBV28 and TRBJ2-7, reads DVKVTQSSRYLVKRTGEKVFLECVQDMDHENMFWYRQDPGLGLRLIYFSYDVKMKEKGDIPEGYSVSREKKERFSLILESASTNQTSMYLCASGGHPYEQYFGPGTRLTVT.

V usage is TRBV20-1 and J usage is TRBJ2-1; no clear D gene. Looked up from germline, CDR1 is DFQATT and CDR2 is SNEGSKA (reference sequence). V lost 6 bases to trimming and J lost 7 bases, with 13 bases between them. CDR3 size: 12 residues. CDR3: CSARLGGNEQFF. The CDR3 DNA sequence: TGCAGTGCCCGATTGGGTGGAAATGAGCAGTTCTTC.

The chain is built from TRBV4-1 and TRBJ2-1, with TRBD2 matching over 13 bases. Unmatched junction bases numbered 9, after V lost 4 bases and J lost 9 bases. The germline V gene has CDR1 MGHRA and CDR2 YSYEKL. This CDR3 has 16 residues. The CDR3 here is CASSPTSGRVGGEQFF. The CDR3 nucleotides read TGCGCCAGCAGCCCTACTAGCGGGAGGGTAGGTGGTGAGCAGTTCTTC.

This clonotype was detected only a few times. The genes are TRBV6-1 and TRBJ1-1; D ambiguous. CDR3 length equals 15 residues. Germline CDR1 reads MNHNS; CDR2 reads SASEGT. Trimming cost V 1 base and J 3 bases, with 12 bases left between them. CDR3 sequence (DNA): TGTGCCAGCAGTGAAGTTCAGTTTGTTCACACTGAAGCTTTCTTT. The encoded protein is CASSEVQFVHTEAFF.

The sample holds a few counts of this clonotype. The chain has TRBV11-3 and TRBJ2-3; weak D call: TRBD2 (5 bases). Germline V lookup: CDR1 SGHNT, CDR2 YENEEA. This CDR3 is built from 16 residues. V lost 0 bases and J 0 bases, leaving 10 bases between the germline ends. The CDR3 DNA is TGTGCCAGCAGCTTAGAGTCGGCGGGTAGCACAGATACGCAGTATTTT. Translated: CASSLESAGSTDTQYF.

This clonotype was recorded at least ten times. The CDR3 sequence is CAISDPGTGELFF. In nucleotides, the CDR3 is TGTGCCATCAGTGATCCGGGGACCGGGGAGCTGTTTTTT. V gene TRBV10-3 combines with J gene TRBJ2-2; perhaps TRBD2 as D (5 bases). This CDR3 comprises 13 residues. The germline V gene encodes CDR1 ENHRY and CDR2 SYGVKD. V lost 3 bases and J 5 bases, leaving 7 bases between the germline ends.

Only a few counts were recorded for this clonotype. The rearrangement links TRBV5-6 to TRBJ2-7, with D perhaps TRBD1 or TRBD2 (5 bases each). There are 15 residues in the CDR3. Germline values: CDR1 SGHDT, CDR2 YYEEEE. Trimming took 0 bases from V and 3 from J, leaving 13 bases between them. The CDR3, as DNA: TGTGCCAGCAGCTTGGCCGGGACGCCTTTCTACGAGCAGTACTTC. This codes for CASSLAGTPFYEQYF. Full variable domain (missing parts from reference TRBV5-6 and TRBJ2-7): DAGVTQSPTHLIKTRGQQVTLRCSPKSGHDTVSWYQQALGQGPQFIFQYYEEEERQRGNFPDRFSGHQFPNYSSELNVNALLLGDSALYLCASSLAGTPFYEQYFGPGTRLTVT.

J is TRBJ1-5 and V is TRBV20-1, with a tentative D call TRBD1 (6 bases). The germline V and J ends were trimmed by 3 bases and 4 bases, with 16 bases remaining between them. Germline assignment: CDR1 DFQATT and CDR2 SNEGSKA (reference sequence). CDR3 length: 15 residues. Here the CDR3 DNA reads TGCAGTGCTAGTCCCCGAGGGGGGCTGAATCAGCCCCAGCATTTT. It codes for CSASPRGGLNQPQHF.

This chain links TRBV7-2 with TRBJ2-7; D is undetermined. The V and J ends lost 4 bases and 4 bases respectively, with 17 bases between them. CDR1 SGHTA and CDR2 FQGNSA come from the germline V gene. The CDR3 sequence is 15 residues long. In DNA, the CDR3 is TGTGCCAGCAGCTCGGGCCCTAGACCCAATTACGAGCAGTACTTC. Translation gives CASSSGPRPNYEQYF. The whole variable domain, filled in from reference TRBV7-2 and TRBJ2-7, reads GAGVSQSPSNKVTEKGKDVELRCDPISGHTALYWYRQSLGQGLEFLIYFQGNSAPDKSGLPSDRFSAERTGGSVSTLTIQRTQQEDSAVYLCASSSGPRPNYEQYFGPGTRLTVT.

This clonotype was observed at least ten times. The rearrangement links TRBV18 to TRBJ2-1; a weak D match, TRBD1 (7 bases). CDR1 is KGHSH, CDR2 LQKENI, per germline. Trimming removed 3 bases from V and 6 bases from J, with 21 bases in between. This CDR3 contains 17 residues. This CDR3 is CASSPQGGIGRSNEQFF. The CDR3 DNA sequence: TGTGCCAGCTCACCTCAGGGGGGAATTGGACGAAGCAATGAGCAGTTCTTC.

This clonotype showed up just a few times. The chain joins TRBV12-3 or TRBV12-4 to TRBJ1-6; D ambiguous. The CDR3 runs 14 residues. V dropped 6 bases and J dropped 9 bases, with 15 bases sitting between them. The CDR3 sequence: CASSFDVLGSPLHF. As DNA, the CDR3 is TGTGCCAGCAGCTTCGACGTGTTAGGTTCACCCCTCCACTTT.

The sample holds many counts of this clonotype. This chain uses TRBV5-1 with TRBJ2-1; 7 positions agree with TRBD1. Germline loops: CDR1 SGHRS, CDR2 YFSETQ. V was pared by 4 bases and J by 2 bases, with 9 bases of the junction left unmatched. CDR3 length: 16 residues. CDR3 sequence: CASSKNLQGPYNEQFF. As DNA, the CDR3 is TGCGCCAGCAGCAAAAATTTACAGGGGCCCTACAATGAGCAGTTCTTC.

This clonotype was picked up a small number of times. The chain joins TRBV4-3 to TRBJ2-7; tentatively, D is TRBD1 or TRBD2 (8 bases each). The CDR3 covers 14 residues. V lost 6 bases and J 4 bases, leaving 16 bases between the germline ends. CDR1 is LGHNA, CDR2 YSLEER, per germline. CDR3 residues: CASSPGGTGYEQYF. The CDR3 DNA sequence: TGCGCCAGCAGTCCGGGAGGGACAGGTTACGAGCAGTACTTC.

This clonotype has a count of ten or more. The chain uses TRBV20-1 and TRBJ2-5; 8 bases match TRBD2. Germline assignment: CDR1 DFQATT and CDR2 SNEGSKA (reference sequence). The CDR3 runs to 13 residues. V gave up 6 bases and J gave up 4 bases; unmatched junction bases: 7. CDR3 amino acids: CSAPGGDGETQYF. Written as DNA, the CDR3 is TGCAGTGCCCCGGGGGGGGACGGAGAGACCCAGTACTTC.

The CDR3 nucleotides read TGTGCCAGCAGCTTAGGGGTACTAGCGGGGAGGGTTGAGCAGTTCTTC. It specifies CASSLGVLAGRVEQFF. V and J are TRBV7-3 and TRBJ2-1, with 10 nucleotides matching TRBD2. The V gene end was trimmed by 2 bases and the J gene end by 9 bases; junction bases not matched to a gene: 10. Germline lookup yields CDR1 SGHTA and CDR2 FQGTGA. This CDR3 has 16 amino acids.

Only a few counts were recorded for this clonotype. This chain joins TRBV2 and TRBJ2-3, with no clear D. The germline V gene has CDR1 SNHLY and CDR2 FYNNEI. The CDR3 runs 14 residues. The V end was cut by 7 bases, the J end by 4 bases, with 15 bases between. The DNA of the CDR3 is TGTGCCAGCAAGCCCACGGTTAGGCCAGATACGCAGTATTTT. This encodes CASKPTVRPDTQYF.

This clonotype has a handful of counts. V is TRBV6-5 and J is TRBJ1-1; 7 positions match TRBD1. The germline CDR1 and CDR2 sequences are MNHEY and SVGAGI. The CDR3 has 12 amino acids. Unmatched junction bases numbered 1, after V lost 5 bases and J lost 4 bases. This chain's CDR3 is CASSTGVTEAFF. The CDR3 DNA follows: TGTGCCAGCAGTACAGGGGTCACTGAAGCTTTCTTT.

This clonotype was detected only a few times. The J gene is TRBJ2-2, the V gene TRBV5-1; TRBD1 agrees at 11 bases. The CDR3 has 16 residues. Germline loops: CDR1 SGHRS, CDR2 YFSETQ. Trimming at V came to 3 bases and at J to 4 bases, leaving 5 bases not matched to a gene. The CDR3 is CASSSAGTGGTGELFF. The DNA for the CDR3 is TGCGCCAGCAGCTCAGCCGGGACAGGGGGCACCGGGGAGCTGTTTTTT.

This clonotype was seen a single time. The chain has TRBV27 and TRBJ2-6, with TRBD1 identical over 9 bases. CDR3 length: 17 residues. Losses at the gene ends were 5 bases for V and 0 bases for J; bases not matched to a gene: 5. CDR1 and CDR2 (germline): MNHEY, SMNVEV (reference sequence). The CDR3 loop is CASSRDRAFSGANVLTF. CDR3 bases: TGTGCCAGCAGTAGGGACAGGGCCTTCTCTGGGGCCAACGTCCTGACTTTC.